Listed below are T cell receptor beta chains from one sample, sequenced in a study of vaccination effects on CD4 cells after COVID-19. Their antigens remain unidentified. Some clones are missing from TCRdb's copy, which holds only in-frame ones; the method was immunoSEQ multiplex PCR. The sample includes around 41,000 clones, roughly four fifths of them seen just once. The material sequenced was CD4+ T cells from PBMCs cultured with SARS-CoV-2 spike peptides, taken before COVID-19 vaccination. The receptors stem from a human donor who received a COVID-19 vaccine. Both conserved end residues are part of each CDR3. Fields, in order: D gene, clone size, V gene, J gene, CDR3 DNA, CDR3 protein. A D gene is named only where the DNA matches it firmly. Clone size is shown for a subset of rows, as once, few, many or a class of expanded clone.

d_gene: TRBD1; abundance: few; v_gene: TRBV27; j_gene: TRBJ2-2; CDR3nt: TGTGCCAGCGGTCGGGGAACAGGGGACGCCGGGGAGCTGTTTTTT; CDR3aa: CASGRGTGDAGELFF
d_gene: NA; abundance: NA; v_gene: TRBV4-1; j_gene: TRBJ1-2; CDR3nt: TGCGCCAGCAGCTGGAGGCATCGCGGCCCGAACTATGGCTACACCTTC; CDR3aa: CASSWRHRGPNYGYTF
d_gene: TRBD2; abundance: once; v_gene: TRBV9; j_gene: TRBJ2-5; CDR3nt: TGTGCCAGCAGCGTAGGACTAGCTGAGACCCAGTACTTC; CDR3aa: CASSVGLAETQYF
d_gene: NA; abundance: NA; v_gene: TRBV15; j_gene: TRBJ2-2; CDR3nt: TGTGCCACCAGCTACCGACAGACGAGCGGGGAGCTGTTTTTT; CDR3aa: CATSYRQTSGELFF
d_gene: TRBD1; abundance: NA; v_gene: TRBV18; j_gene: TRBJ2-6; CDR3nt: TGTGCCAGCTCACCGGACAGGGCTGGGGCCAACGTCCTGACTTTC; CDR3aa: CASSPDRAGANVLTF
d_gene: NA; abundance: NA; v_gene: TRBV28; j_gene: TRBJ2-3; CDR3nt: TGTGCCAGCAGAGCGAAAGCCAGGGTTACCGCAGATACGCAGTATTTT; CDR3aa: CASRAKARVTADTQYF
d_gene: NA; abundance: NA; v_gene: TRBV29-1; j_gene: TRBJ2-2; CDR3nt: TGCAGCGTTTGGCAGGGCATCCCGGGGGAGCTGTTTTTT; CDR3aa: CSVWQGIPGELFF
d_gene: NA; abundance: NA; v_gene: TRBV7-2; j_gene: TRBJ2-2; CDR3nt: TGTGCCAGCAGCCCCCGAGGCGGTGGCACCGGGGAGCTGTTTTTT; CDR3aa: CASSPRGGGTGELFF
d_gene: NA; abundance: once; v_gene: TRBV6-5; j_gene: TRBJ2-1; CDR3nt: TGTGCCAGCAGTTACTCTGGGAGCTCCTACAATGAGCAGTTCTTC; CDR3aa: CASSYSGSSYNEQFF
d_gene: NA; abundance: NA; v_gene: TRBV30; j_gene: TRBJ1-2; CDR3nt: TGTGCCTGGAGTGTAGTGGGAGGGTATGGCTACACCTTC; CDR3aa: CAWSVVGGYGYTF
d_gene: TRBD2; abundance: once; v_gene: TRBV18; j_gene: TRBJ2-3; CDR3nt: TGTGCCAGCTCACCACCACTAGCGGGGGCCAGCACAGATACGCAGTATTTT; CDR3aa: CASSPPLAGASTDTQYF
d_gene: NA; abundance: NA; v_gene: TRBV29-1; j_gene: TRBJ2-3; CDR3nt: TGCAGCGTTGAAGACCGTCGAACAGGCTCTGTCTGGGGCACAGATACGCAGTATTTT; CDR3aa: CSVEDRRTGSVWGTDTQYF
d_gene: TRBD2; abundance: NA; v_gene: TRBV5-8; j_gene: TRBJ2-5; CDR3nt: TGTGCCAGCCCTATAGGTATAGCGGGGGTCCGGCCTATACAAGAGACCCAGTACTTC; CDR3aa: CASPIGIAGVRPIQETQYF
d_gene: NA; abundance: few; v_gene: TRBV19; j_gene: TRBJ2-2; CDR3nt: TGTGCCAGTAGTATTGCCGGGGGCGACACCGGGGAGCTGTTTTTT; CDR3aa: CASSIAGGDTGELFF
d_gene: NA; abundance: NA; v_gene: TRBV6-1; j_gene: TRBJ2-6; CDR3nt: TGTGCCAGCAGTGAACGGAGGCGGGGTTCCCCATCTGGGGCCAACGTCCTGACTTTC; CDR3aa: CASSERRRGSPSGANVLTF
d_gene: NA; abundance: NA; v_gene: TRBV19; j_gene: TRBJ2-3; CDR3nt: TGTGCCAGTAGTCCCCGGGGGCAGGGGGATACGCAGTATTTT; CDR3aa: CASSPRGQGDTQYF
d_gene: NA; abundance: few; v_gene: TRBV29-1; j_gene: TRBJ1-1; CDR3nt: TGCAGCGGCGACAGAGAGAACACTGAAGCTTTCTTT; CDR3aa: CSGDRENTEAFF
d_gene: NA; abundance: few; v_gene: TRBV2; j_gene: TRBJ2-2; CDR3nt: TGTGCCAGCAGTCCACAGGGTATTTCTGGGGAGCTGTTTTTT; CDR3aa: CASSPQGISGELFF
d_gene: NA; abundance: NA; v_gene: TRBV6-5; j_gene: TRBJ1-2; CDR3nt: TGTGCCAGCAGGAAATCCACGGGGGGGATCGGCTACACCTTC; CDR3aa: CASRKSTGGIGYTF
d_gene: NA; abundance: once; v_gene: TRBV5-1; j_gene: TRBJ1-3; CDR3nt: TGCGCCAGCAGCACCGGGCCCCCGGGCTCTGGAAACACCATATATTTT; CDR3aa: CASSTGPPGSGNTIYF
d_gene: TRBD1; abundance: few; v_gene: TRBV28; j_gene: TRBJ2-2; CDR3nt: TGTGCCAGCAGTATCACAGGGGCCAACACCGGGGAGCTGTTTTTT; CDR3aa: CASSITGANTGELFF
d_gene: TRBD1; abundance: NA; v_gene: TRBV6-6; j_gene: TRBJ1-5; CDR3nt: TGTGCCAGCAGTCCCCAATCCGGGACAGGGGGTCGCTGGGGCAATCAGCCCCAGCATTTT; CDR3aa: CASSPQSGTGGRWGNQPQHF
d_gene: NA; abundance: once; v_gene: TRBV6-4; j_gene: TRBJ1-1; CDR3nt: TGTGCCAGCAGTGAAGGGTCAAACACTGAAGCTTTCTTT; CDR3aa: CASSEGSNTEAFF
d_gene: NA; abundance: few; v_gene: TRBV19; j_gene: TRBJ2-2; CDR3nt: TGTGCCAGTAGTATAAGCCTAGCAACCACCGGGGAGCTGTTTTTT; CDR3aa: CASSISLATTGELFF
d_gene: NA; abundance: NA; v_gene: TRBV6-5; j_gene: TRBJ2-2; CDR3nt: TGTGCCAGCAGCCCCGGGACTGTGACCGGGGAGCTGTTTTTT; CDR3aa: CASSPGTVTGELFF
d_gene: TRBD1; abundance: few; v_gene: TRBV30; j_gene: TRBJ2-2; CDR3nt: TGTGCCTGGACAGCGGGACAGGGGAACACCGGGGAGCTGTTTTTT; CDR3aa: CAWTAGQGNTGELFF
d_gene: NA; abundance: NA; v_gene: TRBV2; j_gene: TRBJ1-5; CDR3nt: TGTGCCAGCAGGCAGGGGATAGGGCAGCCCCAGCATTTT; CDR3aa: CASRQGIGQPQHF
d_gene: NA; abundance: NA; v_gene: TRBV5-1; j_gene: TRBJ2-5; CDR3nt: TGCGCCAGCAGCTTGGGATTTGAGACCCAGTACTTC; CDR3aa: CASSLGFETQYF
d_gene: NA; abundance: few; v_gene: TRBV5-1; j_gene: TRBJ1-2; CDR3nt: TGCGCCAGCAGCTTGGCAGGGAACTATGGCTACACCTTC; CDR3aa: CASSLAGNYGYTF
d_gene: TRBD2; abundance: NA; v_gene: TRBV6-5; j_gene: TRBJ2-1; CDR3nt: TGTGCCACCTGGACCGGGACTAGTTACAATGAGCAGTTCTTC; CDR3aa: CATWTGTSYNEQFF
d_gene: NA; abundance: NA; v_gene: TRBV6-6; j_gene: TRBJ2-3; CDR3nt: TGTGCCAGCAGTTACCGAGGGCTCACCACAGATACGCAGTATTTT; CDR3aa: CASSYRGLTTDTQYF
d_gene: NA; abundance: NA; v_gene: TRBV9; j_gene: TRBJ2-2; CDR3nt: TGTGCCAGCAGCGTAGAAGGAGGCCGGGAGCTGTTTTTT; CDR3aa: CASSVEGGRELFF
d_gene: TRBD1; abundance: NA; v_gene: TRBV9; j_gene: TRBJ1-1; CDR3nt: TGTGCCAGCAGCGTAGAGGGGACAGGGGTAACTGAAGCTTTCTTT; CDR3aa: CASSVEGTGVTEAFF
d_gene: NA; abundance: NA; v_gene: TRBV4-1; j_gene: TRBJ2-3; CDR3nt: TGCGCCAGCAGCCAAGTGTGGGGGGGCGTAGATACGCAGTATTTT; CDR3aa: CASSQVWGGVDTQYF
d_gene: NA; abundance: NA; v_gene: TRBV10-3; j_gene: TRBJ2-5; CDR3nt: TGTGCCATCAGCGATACGGTAGGAACCCGAAGGGTAGAGACCCAGTACTTC; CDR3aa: CAISDTVGTRRVETQYF
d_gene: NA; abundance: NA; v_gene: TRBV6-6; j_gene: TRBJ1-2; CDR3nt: TGTGCCAGCAGTTACGTACTTTCTAACTATGGCTACACCTTC; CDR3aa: CASSYVLSNYGYTF
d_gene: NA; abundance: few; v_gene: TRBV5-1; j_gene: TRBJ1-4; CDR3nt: TGCGCCAGCAGGGTCACGGCAACTAATGAAAAACTGTTTTTT; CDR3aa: CASRVTATNEKLFF
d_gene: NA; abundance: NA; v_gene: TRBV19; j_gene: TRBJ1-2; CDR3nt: TGTGCCAGTAGGATCGGACAGAGCTATGGCTACACCTTC; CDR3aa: CASRIGQSYGYTF
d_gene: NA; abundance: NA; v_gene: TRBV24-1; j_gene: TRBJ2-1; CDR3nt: TGTGCCACCAGTGATTACCCCCGGGGTTCGAATGAGCAGTTCTTC; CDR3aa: CATSDYPRGSNEQFF
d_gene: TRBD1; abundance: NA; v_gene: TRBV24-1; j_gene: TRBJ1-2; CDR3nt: TGTGCCACCAGTGATCAACAGGGGGCGAGCGGCTACACCTTC; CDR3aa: CATSDQQGASGYTF
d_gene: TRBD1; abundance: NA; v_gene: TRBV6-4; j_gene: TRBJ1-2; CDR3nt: TGTGCCAGCAGTGTCCAGGCAGGGGGCGACTATGGCTACACCTTC; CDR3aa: CASSVQAGGDYGYTF
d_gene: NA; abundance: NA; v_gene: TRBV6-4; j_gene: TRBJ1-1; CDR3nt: TGTGCCAGCAGTGACTCGAGTTGGGGTGGGAACACTGAAGCTTTCTTT; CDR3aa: CASSDSSWGGNTEAFF
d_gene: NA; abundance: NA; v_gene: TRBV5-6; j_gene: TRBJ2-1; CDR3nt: TGTGCCAGCAGCTTGTTTTTGGAGAAAGATAACTACAATGAGCAGTTCTTC; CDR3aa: CASSLFLEKDNYNEQFF
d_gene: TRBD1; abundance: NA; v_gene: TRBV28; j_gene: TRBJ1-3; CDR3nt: TGTGCCAGCAGTCCCTGGACAGGCTCTGGAAACACCATATATTTT; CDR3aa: CASSPWTGSGNTIYF
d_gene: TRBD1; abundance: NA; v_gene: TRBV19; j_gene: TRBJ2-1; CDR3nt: TGTGCCAGTAGTAGGGGACAGGGGATCATCAATGAGCAGTTCTTC; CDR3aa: CASSRGQGIINEQFF
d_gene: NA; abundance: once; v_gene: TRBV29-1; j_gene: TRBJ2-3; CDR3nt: TGCAGCGTCGGAACATACGGCTTAACAGGACCTCCTGGGACAGATACGCAGTATTTT; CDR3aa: CSVGTYGLTGPPGTDTQYF
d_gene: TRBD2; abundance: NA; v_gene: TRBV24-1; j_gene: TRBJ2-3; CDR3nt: TGTGCCACCAGTGGAGCGCCGGGGGGTGGAGATACGCAGTATTTT; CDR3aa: CATSGAPGGGDTQYF
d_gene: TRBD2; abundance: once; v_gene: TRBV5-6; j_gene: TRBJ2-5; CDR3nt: TGTGCCAGCAACCGCGCTAGCGGGGCGGAGACCCAGTACTTC; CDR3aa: CASNRASGAETQYF
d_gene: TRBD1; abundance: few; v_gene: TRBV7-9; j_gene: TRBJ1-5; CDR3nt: TGTGCCAGCACCAAGACAGGGTCCGATCAGCCCCAGCATTTT; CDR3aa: CASTKTGSDQPQHF
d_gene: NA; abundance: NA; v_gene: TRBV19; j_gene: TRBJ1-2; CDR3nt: TGTGCCAGTAGTACGGTCAACTATGGCTACACCTTC; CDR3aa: CASSTVNYGYTF
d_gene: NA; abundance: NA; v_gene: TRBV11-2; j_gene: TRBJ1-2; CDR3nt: TGTGCCAGCAGCTTAGTACTGGGGAACTATGGCTACACCTTC; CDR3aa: CASSLVLGNYGYTF
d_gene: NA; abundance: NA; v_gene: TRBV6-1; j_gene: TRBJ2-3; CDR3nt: TGTGCCAGCAGTGGCGGGACCTTATTCTTGACAGATACGCAGTATTTT; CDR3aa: CASSGGTLFLTDTQYF
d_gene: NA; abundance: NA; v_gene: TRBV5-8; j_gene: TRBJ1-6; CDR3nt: TGTGCCAGCAGCTTGGCCGCCGGGGGAACACCCCTCCACTTT; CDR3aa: CASSLAAGGTPLHF
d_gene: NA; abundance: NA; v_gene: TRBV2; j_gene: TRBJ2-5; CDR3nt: TGTGCCAGCAGGGGGGACGGGGAGACCCAGTACTTC; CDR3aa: CASRGDGETQYF
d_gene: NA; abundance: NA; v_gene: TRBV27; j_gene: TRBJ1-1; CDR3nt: TGTGCCAGCAGTACAGCCTTTTCGAACACTGAAGCTTTCTTT; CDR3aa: CASSTAFSNTEAFF
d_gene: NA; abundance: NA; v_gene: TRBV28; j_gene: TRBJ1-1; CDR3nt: TGTGCCAGCAGTCCGCCGTATTCTCTAGACCCTGAAGCTTTCTTT; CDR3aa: CASSPPYSLDPEAFF
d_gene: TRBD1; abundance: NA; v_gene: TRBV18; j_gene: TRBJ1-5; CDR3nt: TGTGCCAGCTCACGGGGACAGGGGAACCAGCCCCAGCATTTT; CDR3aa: CASSRGQGNQPQHF